This T cell receptor beta chain was documented in a study of regulatory T cells in long-lasting Graves disease (dated by TCRdb to 2020 to 2023). With regard to the full study: In the newly diagnosed Graves' disease group, patients had been taking antithyroid drugs for less than 3 months. Peripheral blood TCR sequencing and RNA sequencing compared persistent Graves' disease patients with newly diagnosed Graves' disease patients. The study was registered as a clinical trial and conducted in China. A total of around 35 samples were covered by TCR sequencing, comprising approximately 13 persistent and about 20 newly diagnosed Graves' disease patients.

On this clonotype itself: Its antigen is not yet known. The sample holds no much larger clone one base away, and base qualities are not on file.

The full study reports these points: Persistent patients shared more public clonotypes among themselves (around 3,000) than newly diagnosed patients did (approximately 970). Only the TCR beta chain was sequenced and analyzed. Peripheral blood alone was examined, since thyroid tissue, which constituted the primary lesion, could not be accessed. Compared with newly diagnosed patients, patients with persistent Graves' disease had lower TCR Shannon entropy and fewer highly expanded clones, which suggests clonal expansion. The authors acknowledged the small sample size as a limitation that may reduce accuracy.

Libraries were built with multiplex PCR. For sequencing, an Illumina HiSeq 4000 was employed. iRepertoire HTBI primers and Arm-PCR amplification of CDR3 regions were used to construct TCR beta libraries. Before sequencing, the PCR products underwent gel purification. From the authors' description of their analysis: Across samples, 62 TRBV and 15 or so TRBJ segments were identified and used for gene usage analysis of CDR3 amino acid clonotypes. COPE and FqMerger were used to merge filtered high-quality paired reads into contigs. BLAST was used to align contigs to IMGT TRBV, TRBD and TRBJ reference genes, and CDR3 was defined according to IMGT. Any clonotype with a frequency above 0.1% was counted as a highly expanded clone. Shannon entropy was used to measure repertoire diversity, and the Gini coefficient was used to measure V-J evenness. A clonotype was considered public if more than one individual shared it. TCRdb applied fastp at Q25 and MiXCR to the public reads, then kept only in-frame beta chains. Rows are combined by CDR3 protein, so each entry shows the most common genes and DNA. It is TCRdb's table, rather than the study itself, that gives the V and J calls and clone size. The sample records about 620,000 distinct CDR3 sequences, approximately 15% of which are singletons. The top ten clones comprise more than 15% of the sample.

Interpreted using the paper, the time point label stands for: newly diagnosed GD, antithyroid drugs for less than 3 months. RNA was extracted from PBMCs in TRIzol for both TCR sequencing and RNA sequencing. Graves' disease was diagnosed according to American Thyroid Association guidelines. Recruitment of patients was carried out at an endocrinology department in Xi'an, China. From each patient, approximately 9 milliliters of peripheral blood was collected into an EDTA anticoagulant tube. Ficoll Paque Plus density gradient separation was used to isolate PBMCs, and no additional T cell sorting was done. An Agilent 2100 Bioanalyzer and agarose gel were used to check RNA quality, while a NanoDrop 2000 measured RNA concentration. These data are also associated with another study on T cells in Graves' hyperthyroidism and ophthalmopathy. As the second publication notes: Stable Graves' hyperthyroidism was defined as no progression to ophthalmopathy during 18 months of follow-up. Hyperthyroidism patients were newly diagnosed, with disease duration under 2 months, and aged 18 to 65 years. The study excluded patients with uncontrolled infections, other autoimmune diseases, pregnancy or lactation. Diagnoses relied on clinical symptoms, serum thyroxine and TRAb, thyroid ultrasound and orbital computed tomography. The first round of RT-PCR for the TCR CDR3 was performed with the HTBI primer set and the Qiagen OneStep RT-PCR kit. Most expanded thyroid clonotypes (frequency above 0.001) were also detected in blood, a finding suggesting that blood repertoires may reflect thyroid immune responses. A 13 V-J signature model separated ophthalmopathy from stable hyperthyroidism, with nearly 90% sensitivity and about 81% specificity in cross-validation and 80%/75% in testing. During validation, the model predicted progression to ophthalmopathy a median of around six months ahead of onset, with 60% to 71% sensitivity and around 73% specificity. A discovery cohort of around 100 patients, 43 with Graves' ophthalmopathy and approximately 55 with stable Graves' hyperthyroidism, was used to find distinguishing TCR V-J signatures. Prospective prediction of ophthalmopathy was tested in an independent validation cohort of fewer than 20 hyperthyroidism patients and 17 patients who later progressed to ophthalmopathy. The 100 or so discovery patients were divided at random into training and test sets in a 7:3 ratio. The study also compared thyroid tissue and blood T-cell repertoires from a handful of Graves' hyperthyroidism patients. After sampling, hyperthyroidism patients received methimazole starting at 30 mg daily, and ophthalmopathy patients received high-dose intravenous methylprednisolone. Libraries were constructed in a second round of multiplex PCR, after which size selection and purification were performed. Sequencing of the libraries was done on an Illumina HiSeq2000 using paired-end 100 bp reads. SOAPnuke was used to process the raw data, with reads discarded if the reads contained adapters or uncalled bases, had a mean Phred below 15, or lacked an exact constant-primer or identifier match. High-quality paired reads were merged with COPE v1.2.5, and unique nucleotide sequences were defined as clonotypes. MiTCR v1.1 was used to align clonotypes to the IMGT TRBV, TRBD and TRBJ reference segments. The analysis included only V-J combinations with a frequency above 0.0001, which together covered around 99% of the repertoires. A TCS score was defined as the ratio between F50 (clonal expansion) and ExV (chaos), using BLOSUM62-based TCRdist between CDR3 peptides within each V-J. Welch's t-statistics and random forest reduced some 510 V-J features to 13, which were used in a naive Bayes classifier (R e1071). No statistical method was used to set the sample size in advance, and investigators knew the group allocation. The paper reports TCR Vbeta CDR3 sequencing of approximately 130 peripheral blood samples: around 45 ophthalmopathy, 70 to 85 hyperthyroidism and approximately 17 progressor patients.

The source of this sequence is a woman in her thirties with Graves disease. Donor details come from another sample of the same person, matched by shared clones. Sequencing used peripheral blood mononuclear cells (PBMCs), obtained at new diagnosis, from a patient treated with antithyroid drugs.

The CDR3 reads CASQDILGEKLFF. The bases read TGCGCCAGTCAAGACATTCTGGGAGAAAAACTGTTTTTT. The rearrangement joined TRBV5-1 to TRBJ1-4; the D gene cannot be named for sure. Taken from the germline V gene, the CDR1 and CDR2 loops are SGHRS and YFSETQ. The CDR3 numbers 13 residues from cysteine through phenylalanine. CDR3 DNA only is kept here, 39 bases in frame from base 1. V is cut by 8 bases and J by 8 bases, and the space between the germline ends is 16 bases.